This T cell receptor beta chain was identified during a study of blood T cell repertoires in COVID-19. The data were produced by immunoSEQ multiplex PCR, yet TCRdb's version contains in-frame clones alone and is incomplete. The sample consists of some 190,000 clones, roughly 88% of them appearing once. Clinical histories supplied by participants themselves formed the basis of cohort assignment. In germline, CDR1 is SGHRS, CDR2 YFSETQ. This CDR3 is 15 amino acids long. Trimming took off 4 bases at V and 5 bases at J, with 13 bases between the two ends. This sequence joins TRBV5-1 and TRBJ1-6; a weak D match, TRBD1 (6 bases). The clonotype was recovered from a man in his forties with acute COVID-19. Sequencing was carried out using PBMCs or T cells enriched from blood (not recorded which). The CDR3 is CASSEGDGNNSPLHF. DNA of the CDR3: TGCGCCAGCAGCGAGGGGGACGGTAATAATTCACCCCTCCACTTT.